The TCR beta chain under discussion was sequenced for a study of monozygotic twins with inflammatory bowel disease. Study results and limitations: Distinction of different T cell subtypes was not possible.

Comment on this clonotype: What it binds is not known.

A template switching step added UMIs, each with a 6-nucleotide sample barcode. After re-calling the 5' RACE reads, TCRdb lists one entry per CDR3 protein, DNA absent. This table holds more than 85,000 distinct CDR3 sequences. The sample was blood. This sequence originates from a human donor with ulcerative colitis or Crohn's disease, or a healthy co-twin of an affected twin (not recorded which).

CDR3 protein: CSAKDNYGYTF. This chain uses TRBV20-1 with TRBJ1-2. Germline CDR1 and CDR2: DFQATT and SNEGSKA (reference sequence). This CDR3 has 11 amino acids.